These T cell receptor beta chains were read from a single sample in a study of T cell changes during pregnancy in multiple sclerosis. Sequencing was performed with immunoSEQ multiplex PCR; in TCRdb, only in-frame clones are kept and a portion is missing. The sample includes about 47,000 clones, around 89% of them seen just once. The sequences come from CD8+ T cells from peripheral blood mononuclear cells, collected in the second trimester of pregnancy. These receptors were obtained from a female donor with multiple sclerosis, enrolled in a pregnancy study. Each CDR3 is given with its conserved first and last residue. Fields, in order: J gene, V gene, D gene, clone size, CDR3 protein, CDR3 DNA. A D gene is named only where the DNA matches it firmly. Part of the rows lack a size; the others show once, few, many or a class for expanded clones.

J: TRBJ2-1
V: TRBV9
D: .
size: once
CDR3: CASSVDRDEQFF
DNA: TGTGCCAGCAGCGTAGATCGGGATGAGCAGTTCTTC

J: TRBJ2-7
V: TRBV7-9
D: .
size: once
CDR3: CASSTYSSYEQYF
DNA: TGTGCCAGCAGTACCTACAGCTCCTACGAGCAGTACTTC

J: TRBJ2-7
V: TRBV13
D: TRBD2
size: .
CDR3: CASSLIRPGGVYEQYF
DNA: TGTGCCAGCAGCTTAATCAGGCCCGGGGGGGTTTACGAGCAGTACTTC

J: TRBJ2-7
V: TRBV7-2
D: .
size: .
CDR3: CASSLVNPYEQYF
DNA: TGTGCCAGCAGCTTAGTTAATCCTTACGAGCAGTACTTC

J: TRBJ2-7
V: TRBV27
D: .
size: .
CDR3: CASSPSVGEDFYEQYF
DNA: TGTGCCAGCAGTCCCTCCGTCGGGGAGGACTTCTACGAGCAGTACTTC

J: TRBJ2-1
V: TRBV27
D: .
size: few
CDR3: CASSLRRYSYNEQFF
DNA: TGTGCCAGCAGTTTGAGGAGGTATTCCTACAATGAGCAGTTCTTC

J: TRBJ2-7
V: TRBV29-1
D: .
size: .
CDR3: CSVEPTGSYEQYF
DNA: TGCAGCGTCGAACCGACAGGTTCCTACGAGCAGTACTTC

J: TRBJ1-1
V: TRBV30
D: TRBD1
size: .
CDR3: CAFRDRGYTEAFF
DNA: TGTGCCTTCCGGGACAGGGGATACACTGAAGCTTTCTTT

J: TRBJ2-1
V: TRBV11-3
D: TRBD2
size: .
CDR3: CASSSSSSGALNEQFF
DNA: TGTGCCAGCAGCTCGTCCTCTAGCGGGGCCCTCAATGAGCAGTTCTTC

J: TRBJ2-2
V: TRBV2
D: .
size: .
CDR3: CASIGGQPHVNTGELFF
DNA: TGTGCCAGCATAGGCGGACAGCCTCATGTGAACACCGGGGAGCTGTTTTTT

J: TRBJ2-6
V: TRBV6-5
D: .
size: .
CDR3: CASSRAVGANVLTF
DNA: TGTGCCAGCAGCAGGGCGGTTGGGGCCAACGTCCTGACTTTC

J: TRBJ2-4
V: TRBV2
D: .
size: .
CDR3: CASSDPVQAQNIQYF
DNA: TGTGCCAGCAGTGACCCCGTCCAAGCCCAAAACATTCAGTACTTC

J: TRBJ2-7
V: TRBV6-5
D: TRBD1
size: .
CDR3: CASTSGQLYEQYF
DNA: TGTGCCAGCACCTCGGGACAGCTCTACGAGCAGTACTTC

J: TRBJ1-1
V: TRBV7-9
D: .
size: few
CDR3: CASSSPQGMGTEAFF
DNA: TGTGCCAGCAGCTCGCCTCAGGGAATGGGCACTGAAGCTTTCTTT

J: TRBJ1-2
V: TRBV14
D: TRBD1
size: .
CDR3: CASSQALAGGDGYTF
DNA: TGTGCCAGCAGCCAAGCCTTGGCAGGGGGCGATGGCTACACCTTC

J: TRBJ2-3
V: TRBV7-3
D: .
size: .
CDR3: CASSLEGTDTQYF
DNA: TGTGCCAGCAGCTTGGAGGGTACAGATACGCAGTATTTT

J: TRBJ2-7
V: TRBV7-9
D: .
size: .
CDR3: CASSLAAGHEQYF
DNA: TGTGCCAGCAGCTTAGCCGCAGGCCACGAGCAGTACTTC

J: TRBJ2-5
V: TRBV15
D: .
size: once
CDR3: CATSSLQETQYF
DNA: TGTGCCACCAGCAGTTTACAAGAGACCCAGTACTTC

J: TRBJ2-7
V: TRBV5-1
D: .
size: .
CDR3: CASSPRSTGEGQYF
DNA: TGCGCCAGCAGCCCCCGAAGCACAGGAGAAGGGCAGTACTTC

J: TRBJ1-1
V: TRBV7-3
D: .
size: .
CDR3: CASSSVTGTEAFF
DNA: TGTGCCAGCAGCTCCGTCACCGGGACTGAAGCTTTCTTT

J: TRBJ2-2
V: TRBV6-4
D: TRBD1
size: .
CDR3: CASSDSTGGVGELFF
DNA: TGTGCCAGCAGTGACTCCACAGGGGGCGTCGGGGAGCTGTTTTTT

J: TRBJ2-7
V: TRBV15
D: TRBD1
size: .
CDR3: CATRIDRGSNEQYF
DNA: TGTGCCACCCGAATTGACAGGGGCTCCAACGAGCAGTACTTC

J: TRBJ2-2
V: TRBV9
D: TRBD2
size: .
CDR3: CASSVVTSATGELFF
DNA: TGTGCCAGCAGCGTGGTGACTAGCGCCACCGGGGAGCTGTTTTTT

J: TRBJ1-1
V: TRBV7-9
D: .
size: .
CDR3: CASSLVVRATEAFF
DNA: TGTGCCAGCAGCTTGGTCGTCAGGGCCACTGAAGCTTTCTTT

J: TRBJ1-1
V: TRBV27
D: .
size: few
CDR3: CASSLEQNTEAFF
DNA: TGTGCCAGCAGTTTAGAACAGAACACTGAAGCTTTCTTT

J: TRBJ2-2
V: TRBV25-1
D: .
size: .
CDR3: CASSELGDTGELFF
DNA: TGTGCCAGCAGTGAATTAGGGGACACCGGGGAGCTGTTTTTT